This T cell receptor (beta chain) was sequenced in a study of blood T cells in healthy people across ages. PCR was performed a second time for about 7 to 11 cycles using a sample-barcoded 5' primer and a J-beta primer mix. The study obtained at least 2.5 million CDR3-containing paired-end reads from every sample. TCRdb redid the calling of the 5' RACE reads with MiXCR, one entry per CDR3 protein. This table has 600,000 to 800,000 distinct CDR3 sequences, 20% to 25% appearing once. A word on this clonotype: Antigen specificity is unknown.

The sample, about 9.7 milliliters of peripheral blood, was drawn from each donor. PBMCs were isolated at a quantity of at least 6 million per sample. Whole-study results and caveats: Naive CD4+ cell counts and diversity both ran higher in long-lived than in aged donors.

The sequence was obtained from a man aged 70-80 years in good health. The sample comprised blood.

CDR3 residues: CSVAGGSSYEQYF. CDR3 sequence (DNA): TGCAGTGTAGCGGGAGGGAGCTCCTACGAGCAGTACTTC. The genes are TRBV20-1 and TRBJ2-5; the match to TRBD2 covers 11 bases. The end of the DNA is better explained by TRBJ2-7, so the J call may be wrong. Looked up from germline, CDR1 is DFQATT and CDR2 is SNEGSKA (reference sequence). The CDR3 runs to 13 residues.